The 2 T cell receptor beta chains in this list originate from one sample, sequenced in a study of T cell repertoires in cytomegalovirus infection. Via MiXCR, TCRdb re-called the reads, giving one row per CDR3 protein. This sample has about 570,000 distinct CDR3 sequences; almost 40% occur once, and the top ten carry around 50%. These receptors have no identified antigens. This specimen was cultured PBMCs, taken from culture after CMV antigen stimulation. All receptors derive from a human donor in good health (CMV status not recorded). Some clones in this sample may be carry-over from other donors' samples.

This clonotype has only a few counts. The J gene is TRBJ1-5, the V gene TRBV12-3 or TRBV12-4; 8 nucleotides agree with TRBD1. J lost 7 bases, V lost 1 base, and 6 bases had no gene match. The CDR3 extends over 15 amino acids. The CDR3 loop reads CASSLGQGARQPQHF. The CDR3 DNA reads TGTGCCAGCAGTTTAGGGCAGGGGGCACGGCAGCCCCAGCATTTT.

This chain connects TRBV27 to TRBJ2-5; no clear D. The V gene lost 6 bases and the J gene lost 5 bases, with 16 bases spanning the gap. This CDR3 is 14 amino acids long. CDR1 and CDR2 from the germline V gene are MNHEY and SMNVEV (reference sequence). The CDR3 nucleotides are TGTGCCAGCAGCCTCTCGTTTTTCTCGGAGACCCAGTACTTC. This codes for CASSLSFFSETQYF.